The rows below give T cell receptor beta chains drawn from one sample of a study of OX40 agonist ivuxolimab in advanced cancers. Produced via immunoSEQ multiplex PCR; TCRdb's table is partial and in-frame only. The sample lists roughly 34,000 clones, 92% seen once, with less than 5.5% in the top ten. Sample: CD4+ or CD8+ T cells sorted from blood, taken in a trial of the OX40 agonist ivuxolimab. The receptors come from an adult with an advanced solid tumor such as melanoma, head and neck, liver or kidney cancer. Each CDR3 is given with its conserved first and last residue. D genes are given only for firm matches.

>TRBJ2-5|TRBV7-2|NA
CASSLDTVSGAQYF
>TRBJ2-7|TRBV18|TRBD1
CASSLPGTAPEQYF
>TRBJ2-1|TRBV19|TRBD1
CASSPRLTGTGNYNEQFF
>TRBJ2-3|TRBV7-2|NA
CASSLGRNTDTQYF
>TRBJ2-7|TRBV6-5|TRBD1
CASSSPGQSYEQYF
>TRBJ2-3|TRBV4-3|NA
CASSQDDKGWGDTQYF
>TRBJ2-1|TRBV11-2|TRBD1
CASSPRDRGYNEQFF
>TRBJ2-2|TRBV7-3|NA
CASSSGLAYTGELFF
>TRBJ1-1|TRBV6-5|TRBD1
CASSRGTDEAFF
>TRBJ1-2|TRBV19|TRBD1
CASSTPRTGVYGYTF
>TRBJ2-2|TRBV7-6|TRBD2
CASSPPAGGPPGELFF
>TRBJ1-5|TRBV10-3|NA
CAISETSGGNQPQHF
>NA|TRBV7-3|NA
CASSLMGGPGGSEQYF
>TRBJ2-5|TRBV6-1|NA
CASSEIGIGGKETQYF
>TRBJ2-7|TRBV28|NA
CASQSPRDSGYQQYF
>TRBJ2-1|TRBV5-1|NA
CASSDGYEQFF
>TRBJ1-4|TRBV6-6|NA
CATTDSSSTNEKLFF
>TRBJ2-1|TRBV10-3|TRBD2
CAIRREAMNEQFF
>TRBJ1-1|TRBV11-1|NA
CASSLGQAGPNTEAFF
>TRBJ2-3|TRBV15|TRBD2
CATSRRWRGDVDTQYF
>TRBJ1-5|TRBV9|NA
CASSVERVYRGNQPQHF
>TRBJ2-1|TRBV11-2|TRBD2
CASSLDPQAGGPGEQFF
>TRBJ1-6|TRBV7-2|NA
CASSSRGGLNNSPLHF
>TRBJ2-1|TRBV28|TRBD2
CASSLFTSGSTREQFF
>TRBJ1-3|TRBV23-1|NA
CASSQSPLTVSSGNTIYF
>TRBJ2-1|TRBV30|TRBD1
CAWRDTPGQVWLNEQFF
>TRBJ1-1|TRBV28|NA
CASRLSPGQSSNTEAFF
>TRBJ2-3|TRBV2|TRBD2
CASSPSLAGGPDTQYF
>TRBJ2-7|TRBV5-4|NA
CASSKGPNAPPYEQYF
>TRBJ2-1|TRBV7-8|NA
CASSLSSGNNEQFF
>TRBJ1-6|TRBV30|NA
CAWESFSRDSPLHF
>NA|TRBV7-2|NA
CASSFWYEQYF
>TRBJ2-7|TRBV2|TRBD2
CASRGGLAFTYEQYF
>TRBJ1-3|TRBV7-8|NA
CASSPGRDSGNTIYF
>TRBJ2-1|TRBV19|NA
CASSIVLREGAHNEQFF
>TRBJ2-1|TRBV5-1|TRBD2
CASSLPQGTSGRPEQFF
>TRBJ1-4|TRBV30|NA
CAWSQKDNRVRRKLFF
>TRBJ2-5|TRBV6-5|NA
CASSYSHFNAETQYF
>TRBJ1-1|TRBV4-3|NA
CASSQDGDTEAFF
>TRBJ2-1|TRBV10-2|TRBD2
CASSVAAGLNEQFF
>TRBJ2-7|TRBV7-8|NA
CASSLHPYEQYF
>TRBJ2-3|TRBV7-3|NA
CASSQSLDTQYF
>TRBJ1-1|TRBV19|NA
CASSKGPSGNTEAFF
>TRBJ1-5|TRBV19|NA
CASSIGFINQPQHF
>TRBJ2-5|TRBV4-1|NA
CASSQRVRETQYF
>TRBJ2-1|TRBV10-3|TRBD2
CAISESSGRFDEQFF
>TRBJ2-2|TRBV6-1|TRBD1
CASSARFTGVTSGELFF
>TRBJ2-2|TRBV6-6|TRBD1
CASRFGTGSTGELFF
>TRBJ1-2|TRBV28|TRBD1
CASSQQGPSYGYTF
>TRBJ1-4|TRBV5-1|TRBD1
CASSKTGGSNEKLFF
>TRBJ1-4|TRBV7-9|NA
CASSLDTGFNEKLFF
>TRBJ2-1|TRBV14|TRBD2
CASSHGAGGPYSRSYNEQFF
>TRBJ1-3|TRBV6-6|NA
CASSYSRQSGNTIYF
>TRBJ2-1|TRBV27|TRBD2
CASSGAGLTNEQFF
>TRBJ1-5|TRBV15|NA
CATSRDKRGGNQPQHF
>TRBJ2-7|TRBV28|NA
CASSSGTIYEQYF
>TRBJ2-4|TRBV6-1|NA
CASSEAGGTRAKNIQYF